This T cell receptor beta chain was sequenced in a study of beta chain features in type 1 diabetes. Findings and limits, study-wide: A possible short-template PCR bias applies equally to patients and controls. Any HLA type influence on TCRB rearrangement was left unresolved here. In cDNA sequencing, cells with high TCR expression could be over-represented.

This clone has a handful of counts. The antigen is undetermined. The sequenced template was cDNA made from the entire isolated RNA. Data came from immunoSEQ multiplex PCR; TCRdb stores just in-frame clones and leaves some out. The data contain 250,000 to 350,000 clones, roughly 15% of them singletons. The germline V gene encodes CDR1 SEHNR and CDR2 FQNEAQ (reference sequence). The V and J ends lost 4 bases and 2 bases respectively, with 11 bases between them. The CDR3 runs to 15 residues. The V call is TRBV7-9, the J call TRBJ2-2; D ambiguous. This receptor was identified in a man younger than 45 in good health. The specimen sequenced was central memory CD4+ T cells from blood. The CDR3, as DNA: TGTGCCAGCAGCTCTTACGTATCCAACACCGGGGAGCTGTTTTTT. Amino acids: CASSSYVSNTGELFF.